Following are 13 T cell receptor beta chains from one sample sequenced in a study of shared clonotypes between healthy human individuals. Clones were read by immunoSEQ multiplex PCR, and TCRdb kept only the in-frame ones, dropping some. The sample records roughly 2.2 million clones, more than 85% being singletons. The sequencing input was naive CD4+ T cells from PBMCs. Indicated subset: CD45RA+ positively selected. Receptors originate from a young man in good health. Some clones in this sample may be carry-over from other donors' samples.

The chain is built from TRBV7-3 and TRBJ2-2; D may be TRBD1 or TRBD2 (5 bases each). The V gene's germline CDR1 is SGHTA and CDR2 FQGTGA. Trimming took 2 bases from V and 1 from J, leaving 8 bases between them. The CDR3 loop spans 15 amino acids. The CDR3 nucleotides are TGTGCCAGCAGCTTAGGGACGGTGAACACCGGGGAGCTGTTTTTT. It codes for CASSLGTVNTGELFF.

The J gene is TRBJ1-3, the V gene TRBV9; D gene uncertain. V lost 3 bases to trimming and J lost 2 bases, with 3 bases between them. The germline V gene encodes CDR1 SGDLS and CDR2 YYNGEE. The CDR3 extends over 12 amino acids. CDR3 amino acids: CASSGTGNTIYF. The CDR3 DNA follows: TGTGCCAGCAGCGGGACTGGAAACACCATATATTTT.

This clone appeared a single time. This chain connects TRBV4-2 to TRBJ1-1; possibly TRBD1 for D (5 bases). Germline V gene lookup returns CDR1 LGHNA and CDR2 YNFKEQ. Trimming removed 1 base at V and 6 bases at J, with 21 bases between. The CDR3 has 17 amino acids. This CDR3 reads CASSQVSLGTTGAEAFF. CDR3 bases: TGTGCCAGCAGCCAAGTTAGTCTGGGGACTACGGGGGCTGAAGCTTTCTTT.

This clone was found once. This sequence joins TRBV7-2 and TRBJ2-4; possible D gene TRBD2, 5 bases. CDR3 length: 12 amino acids. The germline CDR1 and CDR2 sequences are SGHTA and FQGNSA. V was shortened by 6 bases and J by 9 bases, with 12 bases between the two germline ends. For the CDR3, the DNA is TGTGCCAGCAGGAGACCTCGGGGCATTCAGTACTTC. Its protein product is CASRRPRGIQYF.

This clone is a singleton in its sample. The rearrangement links TRBV18 to TRBJ1-5; D gene uncertain. The length of the CDR3 is 15 residues. Trimming removed 0 bases at V and 0 bases at J, with 6 bases between. Germline lookup yields CDR1 KGHSH and CDR2 LQKENI. CDR3 region: CASSPPTDSNQPQHF. The CDR3 DNA sequence: TGTGCCAGCTCACCACCTACAGATAGCAATCAGCCCCAGCATTTT.

This chain uses TRBV11-3 with TRBJ2-7; perhaps TRBD1 as D (5 bases). Germline assignment: CDR1 SGHNT and CDR2 YENEEA. The CDR3 length is 13 residues. V gave up 1 base and J gave up 3 bases, with 7 bases separating them. The CDR3 sequence: CASSLGQYYEQYF. The CDR3 DNA reads TGTGCCAGCAGCTTAGGACAGTACTACGAGCAGTACTTC.

This clone was seen once. CDR3 sequence (DNA): TGTGCCAGCTCGCAGGGGAGAGTCGGTAACTATGGCTACACCTTC. Its translation: CASSQGRVGNYGYTF. The J gene is TRBJ1-2, the V gene TRBV18; TRBD1 might be the D (6 bases). CDR3 length equals 15 residues. V lost 6 bases, J lost 1 base, and 15 bases lay in between. CDR1 is KGHSH and CDR2 is LQKENI in the germline V gene.

The V call is TRBV2, the J call TRBJ2-1; 7 bases fit TRBD2. The CDR3 extends over 17 amino acids. Germline lookup yields CDR1 SNHLY and CDR2 FYNNEI. V lost 4 bases and J lost 0; bases outside the gene matches: 9. CDR3 DNA: TGTGCCAGCAGTGCATGGATACTAGCGCTCTCCTACAATGAGCAGTTCTTC. It encodes CASSAWILALSYNEQFF.

This clone came up once. V usage is TRBV28 and J usage is TRBJ2-2; D perhaps matches TRBD2 (5 bases). The germline V gene encodes CDR1 MDHEN and CDR2 SYDVKM. V gave up 4 bases and J gave up 8 bases, with 17 bases separating them. CDR3 length: 15 amino acids. The CDR3 DNA reads as TGTGCCAGCAGTTCAGAGGGAGTCGCGCTTGGGGAGCTGTTTTTT. Translated: CASSSEGVALGELFF. The full variable domain, its missing parts supplied by reference TRBV28 and TRBJ2-2, is DVKVTQSSRYLVKRTGEKVFLECVQDMDHENMFWYRQDPGLGLRLIYFSYDVKMKEKGDIPEGYSVSREKKERFSLILESASTNQTSMYLCASSSEGVALGELFFGEGSRLTVL.

V gene TRBV14 combines with J gene TRBJ2-7; D gene uncertain. V was clipped by 5 bases and J by 3 bases, with 11 bases between them. The germline CDR1 and CDR2 sequences are SGHDN and FVKESK. This CDR3 is 13 amino acids long. CDR3 nucleotides: TGTGCCAGCAGCGTAGCTTGGGTCTACGAGCAGTACTTC. Protein sequence: CASSVAWVYEQYF.

V gene TRBV5-6 combines with J gene TRBJ2-2, with D possibly being TRBD1 or TRBD2 (5 bases each). Germline CDR1 reads SGHDT; CDR2 reads YYEEEE. Between the trimmed V and J ends, which lost 4 bases and 1 base, there was a span of 14 bases. This CDR3 has 16 amino acids. The CDR3 spells CASSLLGAQNTGELFF. CDR3 sequence (DNA): TGTGCCAGCAGCCTGCTCGGGGCGCAGAACACCGGGGAGCTGTTTTTT.

The chain joins TRBV28 to TRBJ1-1; D call uncertain. Germline CDR1 reads MDHEN; CDR2 reads SYDVKM. V lost 1 base, J lost 0 bases, and 9 bases lay in between. The CDR3 is made up of 15 amino acids. The CDR3 region is CASSLSGFLNTEAFF. In DNA form, the CDR3 reads TGTGCCAGCAGTTTATCCGGGTTCCTGAACACTGAAGCTTTCTTT.

The V and J genes are TRBV7-8 and TRBJ2-1; a possible D gene is TRBD2 (6 bases). V was trimmed by 5 bases and J by 7 bases, leaving 21 bases between them. The length of the CDR3 is 16 residues. Germline CDR1 and CDR2: SGHVS and FQNEAQ. The CDR3 loop reads CASSLVAAAKKNEQFF. CDR3 nucleotides: TGTGCCAGCAGCCTAGTAGCGGCCGCCAAGAAGAATGAGCAGTTCTTC.